These 25 T cell receptor beta chains were all obtained from the same sample, sequenced in a study of shared clonotypes between healthy human individuals. Profiled with immunoSEQ multiplex PCR; TCRdb holds only in-frame clones, not every one. The data contain more than 80,000 clones, approximately 61% of them singletons. Input material: memory CD8+ T cells sorted from blood. As to subset: CD45RO+ cells pooled with CCR7-negative TemRA cells. Receptors originate from a man aged 25-45 years in good health.

The V gene is TRBV30, the J gene TRBJ2-7; D not certain. This CDR3 has 14 residues. Trimming pared 4 bases from V and 0 bases from J, leaving 13 bases between. Germline loops: CDR1 GTSNPN, CDR2 SVGIG (reference sequence). CDR3 residues: CAWMSVKSSYEQYF. For the CDR3, the DNA is TGTGCCTGGATGTCGGTCAAAAGCTCCTACGAGCAGTACTTC.

With regard to this clone: A read error likely explains this, since a far larger clone differs by one base. This chain connects TRBV28 to TRBJ2-7; perhaps TRBD2 as D (5 bases). CDR3 length: 12 amino acids. In germline, CDR1 is MDHEN, CDR2 SYDVKM. CDR3 nucleotides: TGTGTCAGCAGTTGGGGAGTCGACGAGCAGTACTTC. Translated: CVSSWGVDEQYF.

This rearrangement joins TRBV18 to TRBJ1-1; D call uncertain. CDR3 length: 12 residues. CDR1 and CDR2 from the germline V gene are KGHSH and LQKENI. The V gene lost 4 bases and the J gene lost 0 bases, with 3 bases spanning the gap. CDR3 amino acids: CASSRVNTEAFF. The CDR3 bases are TGTGCCAGCTCACGGGTGAACACTGAAGCTTTCTTT.

This chain joins TRBV28 and TRBJ2-1; D is perhaps TRBD1 (6 bases). From germline, CDR1 is MDHEN and CDR2 SYDVKM. With 7 bases removed from V and 4 bases from J, the gap between germline ends came to 11 bases. CDR3 size: 13 residues. The CDR3 region is CASMRRGYNEQFF. The DNA of the CDR3 is TGTGCCAGCATGAGAAGGGGGTACAATGAGCAGTTCTTC.

The V gene is TRBV5-1, the J gene TRBJ2-6; D call uncertain. Trimming removed 7 bases at V and 2 bases at J, with 7 bases between. The CDR3 has 13 residues. CDR1 and CDR2 (germline): SGHRS, YFSETQ. The CDR3 coding sequence is TGCGCCAGCCGAGTCCCTGGGGCCAACGTCCTGACTTTC. This translates into CASRVPGANVLTF.

This clone was picked up one time. The chain carries TRBV13 and TRBJ1-4; D ambiguous. This CDR3 has 13 residues. V lost 5 bases and J 7 bases, leaving 11 bases between the germline ends. CDR1 is PRHDT, CDR2 FYEKMQ, per germline (reference sequence). The DNA of the CDR3 is TGTGCCAGCAGCGCCCCGTTGGGTGAAAAACTGTTTTTT. It yields the protein CASSAPLGEKLFF. The full variable domain, its missing parts supplied by reference TRBV13 and TRBJ1-4, is AAGVIQSPRHLIKEKRETATLKCYPIPRHDTVYWYQQGPGQDPQFLISFYEKMQSDKGSIPDRFSAQQFSDYHSELNMSSLELGDSALYFCASSAPLGEKLFFGSGTQLSVL.

The chain employs TRBV9 and TRBJ2-1; 12 bases agree with TRBD2. With V trimmed by 4 bases and J by 4 bases, 9 bases remained unmatched. CDR1 is SGDLS and CDR2 is YYNGEE in the germline V gene. CDR3 length: 17 amino acids. CDR3 sequence reads: CASSPTSGRGRYNEQFF. As DNA, the CDR3 is TGTGCCAGCAGCCCGACTAGCGGGAGAGGGCGGTACAATGAGCAGTTCTTC.

This clone has just a few counts. The V and J genes are TRBV5-4 and TRBJ2-7; D may be TRBD2 (5 bases). CDR1 is SGHNT, CDR2 YYREEE, per germline (reference sequence). V shed 3 bases and J shed 2 bases, with 12 bases lying between them. This CDR3 has 14 amino acids. This CDR3 is CASSSHTRPYEQYF. CDR3 in DNA: TGTGCCAGCAGCTCCCATACTAGGCCCTACGAGCAGTACTTC.

This sequence joins TRBV5-5 and TRBJ2-1; D ambiguous. Per germline, CDR1 SGHKS and CDR2 YYEKEE (reference sequence). Trimming pared 1 base from V and 2 bases from J, leaving 10 bases between. The CDR3 has 15 residues. The CDR3 DNA sequence: TGTGCCAGCAGCTTGTGGCAAAAGACCTACAATGAGCAGTTCTTC. It yields the protein CASSLWQKTYNEQFF.

This clone was found a few times. The gene calls are TRBV7-6 and TRBJ2-7; perhaps TRBD2 as D (5 bases). Germline CDR1 is SGHVS and CDR2 is FNYEAQ. The CDR3 loop spans 15 amino acids. Trimming took 0 bases from V and 5 from J, leaving 14 bases between them. This CDR3 is CASSLAGEYRDEQYF. The DNA for the CDR3 is TGTGCCAGCAGCTTAGCGGGAGAGTATCGTGACGAGCAGTACTTC.

This chain joins TRBV7-8 and TRBJ2-1, with a possible D match to TRBD2 (6 bases). Trimming pared 2 bases from V and 0 bases from J, leaving 11 bases between. The CDR3 runs to 16 residues. From germline, CDR1 is SGHVS and CDR2 FQNEAQ. The chain's CDR3 is CASSLSVADSYNEQFF. The CDR3 DNA reads TGTGCCAGCAGCTTATCCGTAGCGGACTCCTACAATGAGCAGTTCTTC.

The rearrangement joins TRBV28 to TRBJ1-3; D not resolved. V gave up 4 bases and J gave up 0 bases, with 13 bases separating them. The CDR3 sequence is 16 residues long. CDR1 and CDR2 (germline): MDHEN, SYDVKM. The CDR3 nucleotides are TGTGCCAGCAGTTCCTCCGGACTCAGCTCTGGAAACACCATATATTTT. As protein: CASSSSGLSSGNTIYF.

This clone was observed a handful of times. The gene calls are TRBV5-1 and TRBJ1-2, with TRBD1 matching 7 bases. Germline CDR1 reads SGHRS; CDR2 reads YFSETQ. The CDR3 sequence is 14 residues long. Germline trimming cut 1 base from V and 4 bases from J; bases unmatched to any gene: 4. CDR3 DNA: TGCGCCAGCAGCTTGACGACAGGGCCCTATGGCTACACCTTC. Protein product: CASSLTTGPYGYTF.

The chain carries TRBV16 and TRBJ2-6, with D unresolved. Between the trimmed V and J ends, which lost 5 bases and 1 base, there was a span of 9 bases. This CDR3 is 15 amino acids long. Germline V gene sequence: CDR1 KGHSY, CDR2 FQNENV. CDR3 protein: CASSASISGANVLTF. Written as DNA, the CDR3 is TGTGCCAGCAGCGCCAGTATTTCTGGGGCCAACGTCCTGACTTTC.

This chain joins TRBV29-1 and TRBJ2-5; 9 bases match TRBD1. V dropped 5 bases and J dropped 4; count of bases not matched to a gene: 8. CDR3 length equals 14 residues. Germline assignment: CDR1 SQVTM and CDR2 ANQGSEA. This CDR3 reads CSVHGQGLRETQYF. The CDR3 DNA is TGCAGCGTTCACGGACAGGGGTTGCGAGAGACCCAGTACTTC.

The chain joins TRBV6-6 to TRBJ2-2; 7 bases line up with TRBD2. The CDR3 length is 14 residues. J gave up 4 bases and V 6 bases, and 5 bases lay outside the gene matches. Germline CDR1 MNHNY, CDR2 SVGAGI (reference sequence). In DNA, the CDR3 is TGTGCCAGCAGAGGACTAGAGGTCACCGGGGAGCTGTTTTTT. It encodes CASRGLEVTGELFF.

The CDR3 DNA is TGTGCCAGTACGAAGGACTGGGTGGGCTACCAAGAGACCCAGTACTTC. Protein sequence: CASTKDWVGYQETQYF. The V and J genes are TRBV7-2 and TRBJ2-5; D might be TRBD2 (5 bases). Trimming stripped 9 bases from V and 0 bases from J, with 20 bases between. The CDR3 extends over 16 amino acids. Germline values: CDR1 SGHTA, CDR2 FQGNSA. The full variable domain, in which reference TRBV7-2 and TRBJ2-5 provide the parts outside the CDR3, is GAGVSQSPSNKVTEKGKDVELRCDPISGHTALYWYRQSLGQGLEFLIYFQGNSAPDKSGLPSDRFSAERTGGSVSTLTIQRTQQEDSAVYLCASTKDWVGYQETQYFGPGTRLLVL.

This rearrangement joins TRBV28 to TRBJ2-3, with a possible D match to TRBD1 (5 bases). This CDR3 is built from 15 residues. Germline CDR1 is MDHEN and CDR2 is SYDVKM. V lost 9 bases to trimming and J lost 7 bases, with 23 bases between them. CDR3: CASNLRAGIGHTQYF. The CDR3, as DNA: TGTGCCAGTAACCTAAGGGCAGGGATCGGTCATACGCAGTATTTT.

The chain combines TRBV10-3 with TRBJ1-2; 9 nucleotides match TRBD1. Trimming took 8 bases from V and 6 from J; bases not matched to a gene: 10. The CDR3 spans 14 residues. Germline V gene sequence: CDR1 ENHRY, CDR2 SYGVKD. This chain's CDR3 is CAIGTGTGYNGYTF. The CDR3 region has the DNA TGTGCCATCGGAACCGGGACAGGGTATAATGGCTACACCTTC.

V gene TRBV6-5 combines with J gene TRBJ2-7, with D possibly called TRBD1 or TRBD2 (5 bases each). There are 15 residues in the CDR3. Trimming shortened V by 5 bases and J by 2 bases, and 16 bases separated the two germline ends. Germline lookup yields CDR1 MNHEY and CDR2 SVGAGI. Written as DNA, the CDR3 is TGTGCCAGCAGTAAATCCGGGACGGCCCCCTACGAGCAGTACTTC. Amino acids: CASSKSGTAPYEQYF.

The gene calls are TRBV9 and TRBJ2-1; D may correspond to TRBD1 or TRBD2 (6 bases each). The length of the CDR3 is 14 residues. V lost 3 bases, J lost 9 bases, and 16 bases lay in between. The V gene's germline CDR1 is SGDLS and CDR2 YYNGEE. CDR3 bases: TGTGCCAGCAGCGGGGGGCTAGCGTCTAGTGAGCAGTTCTTC. Translated: CASSGGLASSEQFF.

This clone was seen a few times. One end of the junction fails to match germline, which may point to a read error. The chain uses TRBV7-7 and TRBJ1-2; perhaps TRBD1 as D (6 bases). Germline V gene sequence: CDR1 SSHAT, CDR2 FNYEAQ (reference sequence). The CDR3 runs to 15 residues. CDR3 bases: TGTGCTAGCAGCTTAATACAGGGAAGTCAGGATGGCTACACCTTC. Its protein product is CASSLIQGSQDGYTF.

The gene calls are TRBV29-1 and TRBJ2-5; D uncertain. Trimming pared 1 base from V and 1 base from J, leaving 7 bases between. The germline gives CDR1 SQVTM, CDR2 ANQGSEA. CDR3 length: 13 amino acids. The CDR3 is CSVEGLAQETQYF. In DNA form, the CDR3 reads TGCAGCGTTGAAGGTTTAGCCCAAGAGACCCAGTACTTC.

This sequence joins TRBV6-5 and TRBJ2-7; no firm D call. Germline values: CDR1 MNHEY, CDR2 SVGAGI. Trimming left V 7 bases short and J 3 bases short, with 10 bases between. CDR3 length: 12 residues. CDR3 in DNA: TGTGCCAGCACGGCCAGTAACTACGAGCAGTACTTC. It translates to CASTASNYEQYF.

This chain joins TRBV21-1 and TRBJ2-2; TRBD1, the D gene given by the table, was not confirmed from the DNA. TRBV21-1 is reported as a pseudogene. CDR3 length: 17 residues. The CDR3 nucleotides are TGTGCCAGCAGCAAGGACGCCAGGGGAGCGAACACCGGGGAGCTGTTTTTT. This codes for CASSKDARGANTGELFF.